The entry below gives a single TCR beta chain sequence along with its context. The data were taken from a study of technical replicates of blood from a handful of donors. V was cut by 5 bases and J by 10 bases, with 24 bases left in between. CDR3 length: 16 amino acids. CDR1 is MNHEY, CDR2 SMNVEV, per germline (reference sequence). Clones were read by immunoSEQ multiplex PCR, and TCRdb kept only the in-frame ones, dropping some. The repertoire holds about 72,000 clones, with more than 90% as singletons. Sequencing was performed on T cells isolated from PBMCs. The V and J genes are TRBV27 and TRBJ2-1; D gene ambiguous. The origin of this receptor is a human donor in good health. CDR3 in amino acids: CASSRGARSTYGEQFF. In DNA form, the CDR3 reads TGTGCCAGCAGTCGCGGCGCGCGCTCTACGTACGGGGAGCAGTTCTTC.